These 18 T cell receptor beta chains share one sample of origin, sequenced in a study of cytomegalovirus exposure and HLA in healthy donors. PCR used 60 Vbeta primers and 13 Jbeta primers. Method: immunoSEQ multiplex PCR; TCRdb's copy keeps in-frame clones and lacks some. Its listing shows 110,000 to 150,000 clones. Sequencing was done on a sample of PBMCs. The receptor source for this set is a male donor in good health and CMV-seronegative.

The V and J genes are TRBV5-1 and TRBJ1-2, with 9 bases identical to TRBD1. The CDR3 consists of 14 residues. V lost 4 bases and J lost 2; bases outside the gene matches: 3. Germline CDR1 SGHRS, CDR2 YFSETQ. The CDR3 DNA reads as TGCGCCAGCAGCGAAGACAGGGGGAACTATGGCTACACCTTC. Translating it yields CASSEDRGNYGYTF.

The CDR3: CASSYSFAGGTEAFF. CDR3 DNA sequence: TGTGCCAGCAGTTACTCTTTCGCGGGAGGCACTGAAGCTTTCTTT. The chain is built from TRBV6-5 and TRBJ1-1; D remains unclear. V gave up 0 bases and J gave up 4 bases, with 12 bases separating them. Germline V gives CDR1 MNHEY, CDR2 SVGAGI. This CDR3 has 15 amino acids.

The chain links TRBV28 to TRBJ2-7; possibly TRBD1 for D (5 bases). This CDR3 has 13 residues. Germline CDR1 is MDHEN and CDR2 is SYDVKM. With 2 bases removed from V and 7 bases from J, the gap between germline ends came to 12 bases. As DNA, the CDR3 is TGTGCCAGCAGTTTAAGGGGTAAGAGGGAGCAGTACTTC. Translation gives CASSLRGKREQYF.

The chain's CDR3 is CASSYGQLNTEAFF. In nucleotides, the CDR3 is TGTGCCAGCAGTTACGGACAGTTGAACACTGAAGCTTTCTTT. The chain couples TRBV6-5 to TRBJ1-1; D may be TRBD1 (6 bases). This CDR3 contains 14 residues. V was shortened by 2 bases and J by 0 bases, with 7 bases between the two germline ends. Germline V gene lookup returns CDR1 MNHEY and CDR2 SVGAGI.

V usage is TRBV6-1 and J usage is TRBJ1-2; the match to TRBD1 covers 7 bases. The V gene end was trimmed by 4 bases and the J gene end by 4 bases; junction bases not matched to a gene: 6. The CDR3 sequence is 14 residues long. Germline CDR1 MNHNS, CDR2 SASEGT. As DNA, the CDR3 is TGTGCCAGCAGTGGGGGACAGAGTAGCTATGGCTACACCTTC. Encoded protein: CASSGGQSSYGYTF.

V and J are TRBV18 and TRBJ1-2; 7 bases are shared with TRBD1. The CDR3 loop spans 17 amino acids. The germline gives CDR1 KGHSH, CDR2 LQKENI. Trimming cost V 2 bases and J 1 base; bases outside gene matches: 10. The CDR3 coding sequence is TGTGCCAGCTCACCAAAAGGGGGCAGCCCAGTTAACTATGGCTACACCTTC. Translating it yields CASSPKGGSPVNYGYTF.

The rearrangement uses TRBV27 and TRBJ1-2, with D possibly being TRBD1 (6 bases). The CDR3 spans 12 residues. Trimming took off 5 bases at V and 7 bases at J, with 11 bases between the two ends. Germline CDR1 is MNHEY and CDR2 is SMNVEV (reference sequence). The CDR3 sequence: CASSAQGFGYTF. As DNA, the CDR3 is TGTGCCAGCAGTGCACAGGGATTTGGCTACACCTTC.

The chain is built from TRBV10-2 and TRBJ1-1, with a tentative D call TRBD1 (5 bases). Germline assignment: CDR1 WSHSY and CDR2 SAAADI. The CDR3 loop spans 12 amino acids. V lost 5 bases to trimming and J lost 6 bases, with 10 bases between them. The CDR3, as DNA: TGCGCCAGCAGTACGGGAGGGGCTGAAGCTTTCTTT. Its protein product is CASSTGGAEAFF.

This chain joins TRBV10-2 and TRBJ2-7; D possibly corresponds to TRBD2 (7 bases). The CDR3 length is 16 residues. Per germline, CDR1 WSHSY and CDR2 SAAADI. V dropped 1 base and J dropped 2 bases, with 15 bases sitting between them. The CDR3 nucleotides read TGCGCCAGCAGTGAGTTACAGGGCCTAGCGGCCTACGAGCAGTACTTC. Translating it yields CASSELQGLAAYEQYF.

The chain employs TRBV28 and TRBJ1-5, with a possible D match to TRBD1 (5 bases). V dropped 3 bases and J dropped 1 base, with 10 bases sitting between them. The germline V gene encodes CDR1 MDHEN and CDR2 SYDVKM. The length of the CDR3 is 15 residues. CDR3 protein: CASSLGRVSNQPQHF. DNA for the CDR3: TGTGCCAGCAGTTTGGGCAGGGTAAGCAATCAGCCCCAGCATTTT.

The chain uses TRBV2 and TRBJ2-5, with TRBD1 identical over 9 bases. The germline V gene has CDR1 SNHLY and CDR2 FYNNEI. J was trimmed by 1 base and V by 6 bases; bases with no gene match: 6. The CDR3 consists of 15 residues. The CDR3 is CASRGPTGGQETQYF. For the CDR3, the DNA is TGTGCCAGCAGAGGGCCGACAGGGGGCCAAGAGACCCAGTACTTC.

This chain links TRBV5-4 with TRBJ2-7; TRBD1 agrees at 8 bases. V trimming: 4 bases; J trimming: 4 bases; junction bases outside the gene matches: 7. The CDR3 is made up of 14 amino acids. The germline V gene has CDR1 SGHNT and CDR2 YYREEE (reference sequence). CDR3 bases: TGTGCCAGCAGCGCGGACAGGGTGGGTTACGAGCAGTACTTC. Amino acids: CASSADRVGYEQYF. Full variable domain (outside the CDR3, taken from reference TRBV5-4 and TRBJ2-7): ETGVTQSPTHLIKTRGQQVTLRCSSQSGHNTVSWYQQALGQGPQFIFQYYREEENGRGNFPPRFSGLQFPNYSSELNVNALELDDSALYLCASSADRVGYEQYFGPGTRLTVT.

V usage is TRBV10-3 and J usage is TRBJ1-2, with 10 bases that match TRBD1. V lost 10 bases and J lost 4; bases outside the gene matches: 15. Germline V gene lookup returns CDR1 ENHRY and CDR2 SYGVKD. The CDR3 covers 16 residues. The chain's CDR3 is CATTRDRGVRGYGYTF. The DNA for the CDR3 is TGTGCCACCACCCGGGACAGGGGAGTTCGCGGCTATGGCTACACCTTC.

The chain is built from TRBV4-3 and TRBJ1-2; no definite D call. V lost 5 bases, J lost 4 bases, and 17 bases lay in between. This CDR3 spans 15 amino acids. CDR1 and CDR2 (germline): LGHNA, YSLEER. This CDR3 is CASSSRGRDTYGYTF. The CDR3 DNA follows: TGCGCCAGCAGCTCCCGGGGTAGGGATACCTATGGCTACACCTTC.

The chain is built from TRBV5-4 and TRBJ1-1; D is perhaps TRBD1 (5 bases). Germline V gene sequence: CDR1 SGHNT, CDR2 YYREEE (reference sequence). The V end lost 1 base, the J end lost 5 bases, and 15 bases lay between the germline ends. The CDR3 is 15 amino acids. The CDR3: CASSLRGTSWTEAFF. The CDR3 nucleotides read TGTGCCAGCAGCTTGAGGGGTACCTCATGGACTGAAGCTTTCTTT.

The V and J genes are TRBV18 and TRBJ1-6; D gene unclear. Trimming left V 6 bases short and J 12 bases short, with 15 bases between. The CDR3 totals 13 residues. Germline V gene sequence: CDR1 KGHSH, CDR2 LQKENI. CDR3 bases: TGTGCCAGCTCCCCGGGTATCGGCGAACCCCTCCACTTT. Its protein is CASSPGIGEPLHF.

The V and J genes are TRBV28 and TRBJ1-5; D is perhaps TRBD1 (5 bases). Trimming cost V 5 bases and J 3 bases, with 8 bases left between them. This CDR3 spans 13 amino acids. Looked up from germline, CDR1 is MDHEN and CDR2 is SYDVKM. The CDR3 nucleotides are TGTGCCAGCAGTGACAGCTTCAATCAGCCCCAGCATTTT. Translation: CASSDSFNQPQHF.

This chain joins TRBV29-1 and TRBJ1-2, with D perhaps matching TRBD1 (5 bases). The germline V gene has CDR1 SQVTM and CDR2 ANQGSEA. The CDR3 sequence is 12 residues long. Trimming left V 6 bases short and J 7 bases short, with 15 bases between. This chain's CDR3 is CSVVTRASGYTF. The CDR3 DNA reads as TGCAGCGTCGTGACCAGGGCGAGTGGCTACACCTTC.